The 31 T cell receptor beta chains listed next were all sequenced from one sample in a study of cytomegalovirus exposure and HLA in healthy donors. Using immunoSEQ multiplex PCR, the repertoire was profiled, and TCRdb retains in-frame clones only, with some absent. The sample records 200,000 or so clones, roughly 80% being singletons. Sequenced input: PBMCs. All receptors come from a man aged 18 to 29 in good health and CMV-seropositive.

The chain employs TRBV7-3 and TRBJ2-3; D possibly corresponds to TRBD2 (6 bases). CDR1 is SGHTA and CDR2 is FQGTGA in the germline V gene. CDR3 length equals 16 residues. Trimming left V 6 bases short and J 4 bases short, with 20 bases between. DNA for the CDR3: TGTGCCAGCAGTTTGGTATCGCGGGGTCGACCAGATACGCAGTATTTT. This sequence encodes CASSLVSRGRPDTQYF.

The chain joins TRBV18 to TRBJ1-1, with 7 bases matching TRBD1. Trimming removed 5 bases from V and 2 bases from J; junction bases left unmatched: 5. The CDR3 covers 14 residues. Looked up from germline, CDR1 is KGHSH and CDR2 is LQKENI. The CDR3 here is CASSRDSKNTEAFF. The DNA for the CDR3 is TGTGCCAGCTCAAGGGACAGCAAAAACACTGAAGCTTTCTTT. Full variable domain (missing parts from reference TRBV18 and TRBJ1-1): NAGVMQNPRHLVRRRGQEARLRCSPMKGHSHVYWYRQLPEEGLKFMVYLQKENIIDESGMPKERFSAEFPKEGPSILRIQQVVRGDSAAYFCASSRDSKNTEAFFGQGTRLTVV.

This clone was recorded once. The J gene is TRBJ2-7, the V gene TRBV27; 10 bases agree with TRBD2. This CDR3 region has 15 residues. Unmatched junction bases numbered 4, after V lost 5 bases and J lost 0 bases. Germline CDR1 and CDR2: MNHEY and SMNVEV (reference sequence). The CDR3 loop reads CASSQSSGSSYEQYF. The CDR3 nucleotides are TGTGCCAGCAGTCAATCTAGCGGGAGCTCCTACGAGCAGTACTTC.

This clone was observed once. V usage is TRBV15 and J usage is TRBJ1-5, with D perhaps TRBD1 (5 bases). Germline V gene sequence: CDR1 LNHNV, CDR2 YYDKDF (reference sequence). Trimming cost V 7 bases and J 9 bases, with 16 bases left between them. The CDR3 has 13 amino acids. CDR3 nucleotide sequence: TGTGCCACCACCTCGGGGGGGTTTAGGCCCCAGCATTTT. Residues: CATTSGGFRPQHF.

The gene calls are TRBV5-6 and TRBJ1-1, with D perhaps TRBD1 (5 bases). The germline V and J ends were trimmed by 4 bases and 0 bases, with 10 bases remaining between them. The CDR3 loop spans 14 amino acids. Germline lookup yields CDR1 SGHDT and CDR2 YYEEEE. The CDR3 region has the DNA TGTGCCAGCAGCCGGACACCCATGAACACTGAAGCTTTCTTT. It translates to CASSRTPMNTEAFF.

The chain links TRBV4-2 to TRBJ2-1; weak D call: TRBD2 (5 bases). This CDR3 has 16 residues. Between the trimmed V and J ends, which lost 4 bases and 8 bases, there was a span of 21 bases. Germline CDR1 LGHNA, CDR2 YNFKEQ. The chain's CDR3 is CASSLGGRVGEDEQFF. In DNA form, the CDR3 reads TGTGCCAGCAGCCTCGGAGGAAGGGTCGGGGAAGATGAGCAGTTCTTC.

Comment on this clone: At one boundary the junction diverges from the germline segment, which might be a read error. The V gene is TRBV5-6, the J gene TRBJ1-2; weak D call: TRBD1 (5 bases). Per germline, CDR1 SGHDT and CDR2 YYEEEE. This CDR3 comprises 12 residues. As DNA, the CDR3 is TGTGCCAGCAGCTTGGGGGACTCTTTCTCTGTCTTC. Amino acid sequence: CASSLGDSFSVF. Full variable domain (missing parts from reference TRBV5-6 and TRBJ1-2): DAGVTQSPTHLIKTRGQQVTLRCSPKSGHDTVSWYQQALGQGPQFIFQYYEEEERQRGNFPDRFSGHQFPNYSSELNVNALLLGDSALYLCASSLGDSFSVFGSGTRLTVV.

The rearrangement links TRBV27 to TRBJ2-7; TRBD2 matches at 9 bases. Germline V gives CDR1 MNHEY, CDR2 SMNVEV (reference sequence). J gave up 5 bases and V 7 bases, and 9 bases lay outside the gene matches. This CDR3 comprises 14 residues. CDR3: CASTRGRATDEQYF. The CDR3 DNA reads as TGTGCCAGCACCCGCGGGAGGGCAACCGACGAGCAGTACTTC.

This chain connects TRBV6-5 to TRBJ1-2, with TRBD1 matching over 10 bases. The CDR3 runs to 15 residues. CDR1 is MNHEY, CDR2 SVGAGI, per germline. The junction had 1 base not matched to a gene; V was cut back by 0 bases and J by 3 bases. The CDR3: CASSYSTGGHYGYTF. Written as DNA, the CDR3 is TGTGCCAGCAGTTACTCGACAGGGGGCCACTATGGCTACACCTTC.

Written as DNA, the CDR3 is TGCGCCAGCAGCCAAGAAGGGGGCCTCACCCCAAACGAGCAGTACTTC. Its protein is CASSQEGGLTPNEQYF. This chain connects TRBV4-3 to TRBJ2-7; the match to TRBD1 covers 7 bases. The CDR3 has 16 residues. The J segment lost 5 bases and the V segment lost 0 bases, leaving 10 bases of the junction unmatched. Germline assignment: CDR1 LGHNA and CDR2 YSLEER.

This chain links TRBV30 with TRBJ1-2; 9 nucleotides match TRBD1. The CDR3 has 14 residues. Per germline, CDR1 GTSNPN and CDR2 SVGIG (reference sequence). V lost 2 bases, J lost 10 bases, and 11 bases stayed unmatched. The CDR3 region is CAWSWGRGQGTYTF. CDR3 bases: TGTGCCTGGAGTTGGGGCAGGGGACAGGGTACCTACACCTTC.

This clone was detected a few times. The gene calls are TRBV28 and TRBJ2-7, with 7 bases that match TRBD1. Germline CDR1 reads MDHEN; CDR2 reads SYDVKM. J was trimmed by 4 bases and V by 1 base; bases with no gene match: 4. CDR3 length: 14 amino acids. The CDR3 region has the DNA TGTGCCAGCAGTTTATTTCCAGGGGGATACGAGCAGTACTTC. Encoded protein: CASSLFPGGYEQYF.

For the CDR3, the DNA is TGTGCCATCTACGATCCGGGACAGGGGAATAGGGAACCTGAAGCTTTCTTT. It is translated as CAIYDPGQGNREPEAFF. The gene calls are TRBV10-3 and TRBJ1-1; 10 bases are shared with TRBD1. The CDR3 totals 17 residues. Looked up from germline, CDR1 is ENHRY and CDR2 is SYGVKD. Unmatched junction bases numbered 18, after V lost 8 bases and J lost 6 bases.

The chain carries TRBV6-4 and TRBJ2-3, with TRBD2 matching 7 bases. The germline CDR1 and CDR2 sequences are MRHNA and SNTAGT. The CDR3 contains 15 residues. The V gene end was trimmed by 6 bases and the J gene end by 2 bases; junction bases not matched to a gene: 8. DNA of the CDR3: TGTGCCAGCAGCCCTGGGGAGGGCCACACAGATACGCAGTATTTT. Residues: CASSPGEGHTDTQYF.

The chain combines TRBV6-4 with TRBJ2-2; 13 nucleotides agree with TRBD2. The germline CDR1 and CDR2 sequences are MRHNA and SNTAGT. After removal of 8 bases from V and 5 bases from J, the junction contained 2 bases not matched to a gene. The CDR3 loop spans 14 amino acids. CDR3 residues: CASRTSGSTGELFF. CDR3 bases: TGTGCCAGCCGGACTAGCGGGAGTACCGGGGAGCTGTTTTTT.

The chain joins TRBV30 to TRBJ1-2; 8 bases fit TRBD1. Germline lookup yields CDR1 GTSNPN and CDR2 SVGIG (reference sequence). This CDR3 comprises 13 residues. With 4 bases clipped from V and 7 bases from J, the junction kept 8 bases outside the gene matches. In nucleotides, the CDR3 is TGTGCCTGGAATCCAGGGGGCGCAAGTGGCTACACCTTC. Translated: CAWNPGGASGYTF.

This chain joins TRBV9 and TRBJ1-5, with unresolved D. V gave up 3 bases and J gave up 2 bases, with 12 bases separating them. From germline, CDR1 is SGDLS and CDR2 YYNGEE. This CDR3 comprises 15 residues. The CDR3 sequence: CASSADTWGNQPQHF. CDR3 DNA sequence: TGTGCCAGCAGCGCTGACACATGGGGCAATCAGCCCCAGCATTTT.

V usage is TRBV5-6 and J usage is TRBJ2-2, with D possibly TRBD2 on 5 matching bases. The CDR3 consists of 16 residues. V lost 0 bases, J lost 0 bases, and 9 bases lay in between. The germline V gene has CDR1 SGHDT and CDR2 YYEEEE. The chain's CDR3 is CASSLGAGANTGELFF. CDR3 coding DNA: TGTGCCAGCAGCTTGGGGGCCGGGGCGAACACCGGGGAGCTGTTTTTT. Full variable domain (remainder filled in from reference TRBV5-6 and TRBJ2-2): DAGVTQSPTHLIKTRGQQVTLRCSPKSGHDTVSWYQQALGQGPQFIFQYYEEEERQRGNFPDRFSGHQFPNYSSELNVNALLLGDSALYLCASSLGAGANTGELFFGEGSRLTVL.

The chain recombines TRBV28 with TRBJ2-7, with a possible D match to TRBD1 (5 bases). Germline assignment: CDR1 MDHEN and CDR2 SYDVKM. CDR3 length: 14 residues. Trimming cost V 6 bases and J 2 bases, with 14 bases left between them. Here the CDR3 DNA reads TGTGCCAGCAGGCAGCAGGGTGGGACCTACGAGCAGTACTTC. Amino acids: CASRQQGGTYEQYF.

This clone was counted a few times. The chain joins TRBV19 to TRBJ2-7; D might be TRBD1 (6 bases). In germline, CDR1 is LNHDA, CDR2 SQIVND (reference sequence). The germline V and J ends were trimmed by 6 bases and 2 bases, with 14 bases remaining between them. This CDR3 comprises 14 residues. This CDR3 is CASSTGQGAYEQYF. The CDR3 DNA reads as TGTGCCAGTAGCACGGGACAAGGAGCCTACGAGCAGTACTTC.

The CDR3 protein is CASSPGGTSSYEQYF. In nucleotides, the CDR3 is TGTGCCAGCAGCCCGGGAGGGACTAGCTCCTACGAGCAGTACTTC. This chain connects TRBV7-2 to TRBJ2-7; 8 bases are shared with TRBD2. The CDR3 length is 15 residues. Germline assignment: CDR1 SGHTA and CDR2 FQGNSA. Germline trimming cut 5 bases from V and 0 bases from J; bases unmatched to any gene: 6.

V is TRBV6-4 and J is TRBJ1-1; no firm D call. This CDR3 region has 17 residues. Germline values: CDR1 MRHNA, CDR2 SNTAGT. The V and J ends lost 0 bases and 0 bases respectively, with 14 bases between them. CDR3 bases: TGTGCCAGCAGTGACTCCTCCCGGGAACGCATGAACACTGAAGCTTTCTTT. Protein product: CASSDSSRERMNTEAFF.

The chain links TRBV6-1 to TRBJ1-5, with D possibly TRBD1 on 5 matching bases. Germline lookup yields CDR1 MNHNS and CDR2 SASEGT. The CDR3 runs 15 residues. Between the trimmed V and J ends, which lost 2 bases and 2 bases, there was a span of 10 bases. DNA of the CDR3: TGTGCCAGCAGTGAATGGGGCTGGGGCAATCAGCCCCAGCATTTT. It is translated as CASSEWGWGNQPQHF.

The CDR3 sequence is CASSSGQELRETQYF. The CDR3 DNA is TGCGCCAGCAGCTCCGGACAGGAGCTCCGGGAGACCCAGTACTTC. The chain carries TRBV5-1 and TRBJ2-5; 7 bases fit TRBD1. Germline V gene data show CDR1 as SGHRS and CDR2 as YFSETQ. This CDR3 is built from 15 residues. V lost 3 bases and J lost 5; bases outside the gene matches: 10.

The chain couples TRBV11-2 to TRBJ2-7; 9 bases agree with TRBD1. Looked up from germline, CDR1 is SGHAT and CDR2 is FQNNGV. Losses at the gene ends were 5 bases for V and 5 bases for J; bases not matched to a gene: 7. The CDR3 covers 14 residues. CDR3 amino acids: CASSARDRVHEQYF. The CDR3 DNA sequence: TGTGCCAGCAGCGCACGGGACAGGGTCCACGAGCAGTACTTC.

The chain uses TRBV7-2 and TRBJ2-7, with 12 bases fitting TRBD2. This CDR3 contains 15 residues. CDR1 and CDR2 (germline): SGHTA, FQGNSA. V shed 2 bases and J 4 bases; nucleotides not matched to a gene: 3. In DNA, the CDR3 is TGTGCCAGCAGCTTAAGGACTAGCGGGATATACGAGCAGTACTTC. Protein: CASSLRTSGIYEQYF.

The J gene is TRBJ1-1, the V gene TRBV30; D might be TRBD1 (5 bases). CDR3 length: 15 amino acids. With 0 bases removed from V and 0 bases from J, the gap between germline ends came to 11 bases. Germline V CDR1 and CDR2: GTSNPN, SVGIG (reference sequence). This CDR3 reads CAWSVWGSVNTEAFF. The DNA of the CDR3 is TGTGCCTGGAGTGTGTGGGGCTCGGTGAACACTGAAGCTTTCTTT.

The V gene is TRBV5-8, the J gene TRBJ2-3; 13 bases are a match to TRBD2. CDR1 is SGHTS and CDR2 is YDEGEE in the germline V gene. The V gene end was trimmed by 4 bases and the J gene end by 4 bases; junction bases not matched to a gene: 3. This CDR3 comprises 15 residues. The CDR3 loop is CASSQGLAGPDTQYF. The CDR3 bases are TGTGCCAGCAGCCAGGGACTAGCGGGACCAGATACGCAGTATTTT.

This chain connects TRBV28 to TRBJ1-4; D perhaps matches TRBD1 (6 bases). Deletions cut 3 bases from V and 8 bases from J, with 22 bases between. This CDR3 spans 17 amino acids. Germline CDR1 is MDHEN and CDR2 is SYDVKM. CDR3 amino acids: CASSFNPTGRGGEKLFF. CDR3 nucleotide sequence: TGTGCCAGCAGTTTTAACCCGACAGGACGGGGTGGGGAAAAACTGTTTTTT.

The chain joins TRBV9 to TRBJ2-5, with D tentatively TRBD1 (6 bases). The length of the CDR3 is 15 residues. CDR1 and CDR2 (germline): SGDLS, YYNGEE. V lost 4 bases, J lost 4 bases, and 17 bases lay in between. Here the CDR3 reads CASSTYRAPGETQYF. The CDR3 DNA is TGTGCCAGCAGCACTTACAGGGCCCCTGGAGAGACCCAGTACTTC.

This sequence joins TRBV6-4 and TRBJ1-2, with 7 nucleotides matching TRBD1. The V gene end was trimmed by 3 bases and the J gene end by 2 bases; junction bases not matched to a gene: 6. The length of the CDR3 is 15 residues. The V gene's germline CDR1 is MRHNA and CDR2 SNTAGT. The CDR3 DNA sequence: TGTGCCAGCAGTGAACAACAGGGGCCGAACTATGGCTACACCTTC. It yields the protein CASSEQQGPNYGYTF.